This T cell receptor (beta chain) is drawn from a study of PD-1 blockade in mismatch repair-deficient tumors. At the level of the study: All were previously treated, progressing patients with some twelve mismatch repair-deficient cancer types.

On this clone: Its antigen remains unidentified.

Study-level findings and limits: Tumor-resident clones, often absent from pretreatment blood, expanded after pembrolizumab and then contracted.

Produced via immunoSEQ multiplex PCR; TCRdb's table is partial and in-frame only. The table lists about 68,000 clones, 70% to 85% of them singletons. Trimming took 5 bases from V and 0 from J, leaving 13 bases between them. The CDR3 has 15 residues. Germline CDR1 is MNHEY and CDR2 is SMNVEV (reference sequence). Mismatch repair deficiency was confirmed in all patients, by PCR or immunohistochemistry. TCRs were sequenced from a few patients responding to pembrolizumab. The J gene is TRBJ1-1, the V gene TRBV27, with no clear D. The TCR originated in an adult with mismatch repair-deficient cancer. The specimen comprised peripheral blood, sampled 2 weeks after starting pembrolizumab. Here the CDR3 reads CASSPVYMVNTEAFF. CDR3 nucleotides: TGTGCCAGCAGTCCCGTCTACATGGTGAACACTGAAGCTTTCTTT.